A selection of T cell receptor beta chains follows, all from one sample in a study of shared clonotypes between healthy human individuals. This table comes from immunoSEQ multiplex PCR, and its TCRdb copy is limited to in-frame clones, with some not included. This table has approximately 460,000 clones, 60% to 80% appearing once. The sequenced material came from PBMCs. The receptors come from a woman aged 40 to 50 in good health. Some clones in this sample may be carry-over from other donors' samples. The CDR3 runs from the conserved cysteine through the conserved F or W. Fields, in order: V gene, D gene, clone size, CDR3 length, J gene, CDR3 protein, CDR3 DNA. A D gene is named only where the DNA matches it firmly. Expanded clones are given a class, and other clones once, few, many or no size at all.

TRBV15	-	-	13	TRBJ2-2	CATSRDLPGELFF	TGTGCCACCAGCAGAGATCTCCCCGGGGAGCTGTTTTTT
TRBV7-9	-	few	14	TRBJ2-7	CASSGSTGWAEQYF	TGTGCCAGCAGCGGAAGCACGGGATGGGCCGAGCAGTACTTC
TRBV4-1	-	-	14	TRBJ1-2	CASSQEWRGLGYTF	TGCGCCAGCAGCCAAGAGTGGAGGGGGTTAGGCTACACCTTC
TRBV5-1	-	-	13	TRBJ2-7	CASSLEPVGEQYF	TGCGCCAGCAGCTTGGAGCCGGTTGGCGAGCAGTACTTC
TRBV7-2	TRBD2	once	17	TRBJ2-1	CASSTVVRLAGLNEQFF	TGTGCCAGCAGCACAGTCGTGCGACTAGCGGGATTAAATGAGCAGTTCTTC
TRBV11-3	-	-	14	TRBJ2-7	CASSARWPDYEQYF	TGTGCCAGCAGCGCGAGGTGGCCGGACTACGAGCAGTACTTC
TRBV28	-	many	14	TRBJ2-7	CASSLTTAEYEQYF	TGTGCCAGCAGTTTGACGACAGCCGAATACGAGCAGTACTTC
TRBV19	TRBD1	many	15	TRBJ1-2	CASSIGTGANYGYTF	TGTGCCAGTAGTATCGGGACAGGAGCTAACTATGGCTACACCTTC
TRBV30	-	-	11	TRBJ2-7	CAWSVGGEQYF	TGTGCCTGGAGTGTAGGGGGGGAGCAGTACTTC
TRBV5-1	-	-	14	TRBJ1-2	CASSLEQGLNGYTF	TGCGCCAGCAGCTTGGAGCAGGGTTTGAATGGCTACACCTTC
TRBV4-3	-	few	13	TRBJ2-4	CASSPTEGNIQYF	TGCGCCAGCAGCCCCACCGAGGGTAACATTCAGTACTTC
TRBV29-1	-	-	12	TRBJ2-4	CSAGPSENIQYF	TGCAGCGCCGGGCCAAGCGAAAACATTCAGTACTTC
TRBV27	TRBD2	-	16	TRBJ2-3	CASSEGLAGGQDTQYF	TGTGCCAGCAGTGAGGGACTAGCGGGAGGGCAAGATACGCAGTATTTT
TRBV11-2	TRBD2	-	14	TRBJ2-3	CASSSVAGAGTQYF	TGTGCCAGCAGCTCTGTAGCGGGAGCAGGTACGCAGTATTTT
TRBV6-5	-	-	16	TRBJ1-4	CASSYGRGTTNEKLFF	TGTGCCAGCAGTTACGGCAGGGGAACAACTAATGAAAAACTGTTTTTT
TRBV11-3	-	-	12	TRBJ2-1	CASSTMTSPQFF	TGTGCCAGCAGCACAATGACTAGTCCGCAGTTCTTC
TRBV7-3	TRBD1	once	16	TRBJ2-6	CASSTYRGTGANVLTF	TGTGCCAGCAGCACCTACAGGGGGACTGGGGCCAACGTCCTGACTTTC
TRBV6-6	-	-	11	TRBJ2-7	CASRRTGTEYF	TGTGCCAGCAGAAGAACCGGGACTGAGTACTTC
TRBV28	TRBD1	-	16	TRBJ1-1	CASSLLEGTGKTEAFF	TGTGCCAGCAGTTTATTGGAGGGGACAGGGAAGACTGAAGCTTTCTTT
TRBV27	TRBD2	-	17	TRBJ2-3	CASSFETSGRAEDTQYF	TGTGCCAGCAGTTTCGAGACTAGCGGGAGGGCCGAAGATACGCAGTATTTT
TRBV7-9	-	once	14	TRBJ1-2	CASSLHGPSYGYTF	TGTGCCAGCAGCTTACACGGACCCTCCTATGGCTACACCTTC
TRBV5-4	-	-	15	TRBJ2-7	CASSLLVGGSYEQYF	TGTGCCAGCAGCTTGCTAGTCGGTGGCTCCTACGAGCAGTACTTC
TRBV25-1	-	-	15	TRBJ2-2	CASTPRQLNTGELFF	TGTGCCAGCACCCCCAGGCAACTCAACACCGGGGAGCTGTTTTTT
TRBV7-2	-	-	14	TRBJ2-1	CASSLSRGLDEQFF	TGTGCCAGCAGCTTAAGTAGGGGCCTAGATGAGCAGTTCTTC
TRBV9	-	-	14	TRBJ1-2	CASSVAVTAGGYTF	TGTGCCAGCAGCGTAGCGGTTACAGCTGGTGGCTACACCTTC
TRBV5-1	TRBD2	-	15	TRBJ2-7	CASSPGLAQTYEQYF	TGCGCCAGCAGCCCGGGACTAGCCCAGACCTACGAGCAGTACTTC
TRBV7-3	-	-	13	TRBJ2-1	CASSSDPGREQFF	TGTGCCAGCAGCTCCGACCCGGGACGGGAGCAGTTCTTC
TRBV4-3	-	-	17	TRBJ2-2	CASSQDNYPMLTGELFF	TGCGCCAGCAGCCAAGATAACTACCCCATGCTCACCGGGGAGCTGTTTTTT
TRBV28	TRBD2	-	16	TRBJ2-1	CASSPVAGGTYNEQFF	TGTGCCAGCAGTCCAGTAGCGGGAGGGACCTACAATGAGCAGTTCTTC
TRBV7-8	-	-	16	TRBJ2-7	CASSLVGGLPAYEQYF	TGTGCCAGCAGCTTAGTGGGGGGACTCCCTGCCTACGAGCAGTACTTC
TRBV2	-	-	15	TRBJ2-2	CASSESVMITGELFF	TGTGCCAGCAGTGAATCTGTCATGATCACCGGGGAGCTGTTTTTT
TRBV25-1	TRBD2	-	16	TRBJ2-3	CASSEGLAGSTDTQYF	TGTGCCAGCAGTGAAGGACTAGCGGGCAGCACAGATACGCAGTATTTT
TRBV11-3	TRBD2	few	15	TRBJ2-2	CASSPGLANTGELFF	TGTGCCAGCAGCCCCGGACTAGCGAACACCGGGGAGCTGTTTTTT
TRBV30	TRBD1	-	14	TRBJ1-5	CAWSGQGAGQPQHF	TGTGCCTGGAGTGGACAGGGGGCCGGACAGCCCCAGCATTTT
TRBV5-5	-	-	15	TRBJ1-5	CASSLDPFPNQPQHF	TGTGCCAGCAGCTTGGATCCTTTCCCCAATCAGCCCCAGCATTTT
TRBV9	TRBD1	-	16	TRBJ2-5	CASSPNLGTGGETQYF	TGTGCCAGCAGCCCGAACCTTGGGACAGGGGGAGAGACCCAGTACTTC
TRBV7-2	TRBD2	once	15	TRBJ2-1	CASSLFSGDYNEQFF	TGTGCCAGCAGCTTATTTAGCGGGGACTACAATGAGCAGTTCTTC
TRBV23-1	-	-	16	TRBJ2-3	CASSPRRAPQPHTQYF	TGCGCCAGCAGTCCTCGCCGGGCTCCACAACCCCATACGCAGTATTTT
TRBV5-4	-	-	16	TRBJ2-1	CASSHGLGRGQGEQFF	TGTGCCAGCAGCCACGGTCTCGGGCGCGGCCAGGGTGAGCAGTTCTTC
TRBV18	TRBD1	once	16	TRBJ1-1	CASSRGQIPMNTEAFF	TGTGCCAGCTCACGGGGACAGATTCCTATGAACACTGAAGCTTTCTTT
TRBV2	-	-	13	TRBJ1-2	CASSLTRTGGYTF	TGTGCCAGCAGTTTGACTAGAACCGGTGGCTACACCTTC